The next 18 T cell receptor beta chains were all read from a single sample in a study of regulatory T cells in long-lasting Graves disease. HTBI primers from iRepertoire and Arm-PCR of CDR3 regions yielded the TCR beta libraries. From the multiplex PCR reads, TCRdb called clonotypes with MiXCR, one entry per CDR3 protein. The sample has 250,000 to 400,000 distinct CDR3 sequences, 18% seen once. As for time point: newly diagnosed GD, antithyroid drugs for less than 3 months. The TCR library used RNA extracted from PBMCs. Sample: peripheral blood mononuclear cells (PBMCs), taken at new diagnosis, from a patient treated with antithyroid drugs. These receptors were obtained from a female donor with Graves disease.

This clonotype was observed many times. This chain uses TRBV20-1 with TRBJ2-3; D gene uncertain. CDR1 and CDR2 (germline): DFQATT, SNEGSKA (reference sequence). Between the trimmed V and J ends, which lost 5 bases and 1 base, there was a span of 13 bases. The CDR3 totals 14 residues. The CDR3 region is CSAAAKTGTDTQYF. DNA of the CDR3: TGCAGTGCTGCGGCCAAGACCGGCACAGATACGCAGTATTTT.

This clonotype has a count of ten or more. The genes are TRBV7-9 and TRBJ1-3, with 9 bases aligning to TRBD1. Per germline, CDR1 SEHNR and CDR2 FQNEAQ (reference sequence). V lost 1 base to trimming and J lost 0 bases; unmatched junction nucleotides: 1. The CDR3 covers 16 residues. This CDR3 is CASSLEQGASGNTIYF. The CDR3, as DNA: TGTGCCAGCAGCTTAGAACAGGGGGCCTCTGGAAACACCATATATTTT.

The CDR3 sequence is CASSLLGGFGNEKLFF. In nucleotides, the CDR3 is TGTGCCAGCAGCTTACTCGGGGGCTTTGGTAATGAAAAACTGTTTTTT. The chain employs TRBV7-9 and TRBJ1-4; the D gene is possibly TRBD1 (6 bases). Per germline, CDR1 SEHNR and CDR2 FQNEAQ (reference sequence). V was pared by 2 bases and J by 4 bases, with 14 bases between. This CDR3 comprises 16 residues.

V gene TRBV20-1 combines with J gene TRBJ1-1; D is uncertain. V lost 1 base and J lost 0, with 9 bases in between. Germline CDR1 reads DFQATT; CDR2 reads SNEGSKA (reference sequence). This CDR3 comprises 14 residues. The CDR3 loop is CSARAGSLNTEAFF. The CDR3 nucleotides are TGCAGTGCTAGAGCTGGCAGCTTGAACACTGAAGCTTTCTTT.

This clonotype has more than one count but fewer than ten. The rearrangement links TRBV7-9 to TRBJ2-1, with TRBD1 identical over 7 bases. Germline trimming cut 6 bases from V and 4 bases from J; bases unmatched to any gene: 9. CDR3 length: 15 amino acids. Germline-derived CDR1 and CDR2 are SEHNR and FQNEAQ (reference sequence). The CDR3: CASSYTGDHYNEQFF. DNA of the CDR3: TGTGCCAGCAGTTACACAGGGGACCATTACAATGAGCAGTTCTTC.

CDR3 in amino acids: CSARDPGQNTDTQYF. The CDR3 nucleotides are TGCAGTGCTAGAGATCCGGGACAGAACACAGATACGCAGTATTTT. This chain links TRBV20-1 with TRBJ2-3; 7 bases match TRBD1. Trimming at V came to 0 bases and at J to 2 bases, leaving 5 bases not matched to a gene. Germline V gene lookup returns CDR1 DFQATT and CDR2 SNEGSKA (reference sequence). The CDR3 runs 15 residues.

This clonotype was seen at least ten times. The rearrangement uses TRBV30 and TRBJ2-3; possibly TRBD2 for D (6 bases). Trimming cost V 3 bases and J 4 bases, with 20 bases left between them. The CDR3 spans 16 residues. CDR1 and CDR2 from the germline V gene are GTSNPN and SVGIG (reference sequence). For the CDR3, the DNA is TGTGCCTGGAGCCCCGTGGCGGGGCTTAGACCAGATACGCAGTATTTT. Translation gives CAWSPVAGLRPDTQYF.

This clonotype showed up many times. The chain recombines TRBV7-9 with TRBJ2-1, with 11 nucleotides matching TRBD1. Trimming cost V 1 base and J 8 bases; bases outside gene matches: 7. The CDR3 length is 16 residues. Germline V gene sequence: CDR1 SEHNR, CDR2 FQNEAQ (reference sequence). The CDR3 is CASSLVGQGADDEQFF. The CDR3 DNA is TGTGCCAGCAGCTTAGTAGGACAGGGGGCAGATGATGAGCAGTTCTTC.

In its sample, this clonotype was seen many times. V gene TRBV20-1 combines with J gene TRBJ2-5; D is ambiguous. This CDR3 region has 13 residues. Looked up from germline, CDR1 is DFQATT and CDR2 is SNEGSKA (reference sequence). Trimming removed 0 bases at V and 2 bases at J, with 7 bases between. The CDR3 is CSARDQHQETQYF. As DNA, the CDR3 is TGCAGTGCTAGAGATCAGCATCAAGAGACCCAGTACTTC.

The chain recombines TRBV12-3 or TRBV12-4 with TRBJ1-4, with 11 bases that match TRBD1. With V trimmed by 10 bases and J by 4 bases, 5 bases remained unmatched. This CDR3 is built from 14 residues. As DNA, the CDR3 is TGTGCCACCACGGACAGGGGGCTTAATGAAAAACTGTTTTTT. It encodes CATTDRGLNEKLFF.

The table lists this clonotype with a count of one. The chain links TRBV20-1 to TRBJ2-7, with 8 bases fitting TRBD1. There are 12 residues in the CDR3. Germline assignment: CDR1 DFQATT and CDR2 SNEGSKA (reference sequence). V was clipped by 7 bases and J by 4 bases; unmatched bases: 6. The CDR3 DNA reads TGCAGTGGGACCGACAGGGGATACGAGCAGTACTTC. It yields the protein CSGTDRGYEQYF.

The genes are TRBV15 and TRBJ2-5; no firm D call. Germline CDR1 reads LNHNV; CDR2 reads YYDKDF (reference sequence). The CDR3 consists of 13 residues. Deletions cut 1 base from V and 2 bases from J, with 5 bases between. In DNA form, the CDR3 reads TGTGCCACCAGCAGAGTAACACAAGAGACCCAGTACTTC. This codes for CATSRVTQETQYF.

The genes are TRBV7-9 and TRBJ2-1; TRBD1 is a possible D gene (8 bases). Germline loops: CDR1 SEHNR, CDR2 FQNEAQ (reference sequence). This CDR3 comprises 15 residues. The germline V and J ends were trimmed by 5 bases and 5 bases, with 16 bases remaining between them. CDR3 bases: TGTGCCAGCAGCCTTGCACAGGGGGGGGACAATGAGCAGTTCTTC. Protein product: CASSLAQGGDNEQFF. The variable domain in full, with the rest retrieved from reference TRBV7-9 and TRBJ2-1, is DTGVSQNPRHKITKRGQNVTFRCDPISEHNRLYWYRQTLGQGPEFLTYFQNEAQLEKSRLLSDRFSAERPKGSFSTLEIQRTEQGDSAMYLCASSLAQGGDNEQFFGPGTRLTVL.

The gene calls are TRBV2 and TRBJ1-3; D unclear. Germline V gene sequence: CDR1 SNHLY, CDR2 FYNNEI. Deletions cut 7 bases from V and 4 bases from J, with 17 bases between. This CDR3 has 15 residues. Written as DNA, the CDR3 is TGTGCCAGCACCGAACTTCCTGGAGGGGGAAACACCATATATTTT. As protein: CASTELPGGGNTIYF.

This clonotype was observed at least ten times. The V gene is TRBV11-2, the J gene TRBJ2-1, with D perhaps given as TRBD1 or TRBD2 (5 bases each). Trimming took off 5 bases at V and 2 bases at J, with 13 bases between the two ends. Germline V gives CDR1 SGHAT, CDR2 FQNNGV. The CDR3 consists of 15 residues. This CDR3 reads CASSPGRAPYNEQFF. The CDR3, as DNA: TGTGCCAGCAGCCCGGGGCGGGCCCCCTACAATGAGCAGTTCTTC.

Many counts were recorded for this clonotype. The chain is built from TRBV11-1 and TRBJ2-7, with 7 bases aligning to TRBD2. J was trimmed by 4 bases and V by 5 bases; bases with no gene match: 8. The germline V gene has CDR1 SGHAT and CDR2 FQDESV (reference sequence). The CDR3 totals 14 residues. The CDR3 DNA follows: TGTGCCAGCAGCCCGGGGCAGGGAGGGTACGAGCAGTACTTC. Translated, it gives CASSPGQGGYEQYF.

This clonotype was seen repeatedly, ten times or more. This chain uses TRBV6-1 with TRBJ2-1; D gene ambiguous. Germline lookup yields CDR1 MNHNS and CDR2 SASEGT. The V gene lost 4 bases and the J gene lost 5 bases, with 9 bases spanning the gap. CDR3 length: 13 residues. The CDR3 nucleotides read TGTGCCAGCAGTGTCACTAACCACAATGAGCAGTTCTTC. Translated, it gives CASSVTNHNEQFF.

This clonotype was observed many times. For the CDR3, the DNA is TGTGCCAGCAGTGCACAGGGGCTGAATGGCTACACCTTC. Its translation is CASSAQGLNGYTF. The chain carries TRBV28 and TRBJ1-2, with TRBD1 matching 7 bases. The CDR3 has 13 amino acids. V gave up 5 bases and J gave up 6 bases; unmatched junction bases: 6. CDR1 and CDR2 (germline): MDHEN, SYDVKM.